This entry describes one T cell receptor beta chain. The antigen this receptor binds is unknown. The record has no base qualities; no much larger clone is one base away. TCRbeta CDR3 regions were amplified from genomic DNA using the immunoSEQ Assay, a bias-controlled multiplex PCR. In the original analysis: Within the assay, amplification of reference gene primers was used to estimate how many nucleated cells each sample contained. To quantify the absolute abundance of each unique TCRbeta CDR3 rearrangement, sequence reads were collapsed and filtered. Productive Simpson clonality was computed per sample as the square root of Simpson's diversity index over productive rearrangements. The source is immuneACCESS, and TCRdb retained only in-frame sequences with V and J called. Part of the clones is not carried over; for the studies checked, unresolved V genes explain less than half of this, and the remainder is unexplained. That table is the source of V, J and clone size, and D and trimming were worked out from the DNA. Across this sample there are over 150,000 clones, with around 82% seen only once. 0.63% of the sample goes to the ten largest clones.

This specimen belongs to a study of blood T cell repertoires in COVID-19 (dated by TCRdb to about 2020). Regarding the study in general: The collaborator samples originated in the United States, Italy and Spain and spanned the acute and convalescent phases of COVID-19. Nearly every sample came with metadata listing a de-identified subject ID, COVID-19 status, age in years and sex. The prospective study material was composed of cDNA or gDNA derived from T cells, B-cell-depleted T cells, or PBMCs. HLA class I and class II types, where available, came from metadata supplied by the sample provider rather than from assay-based typing. Deeply sampled blood TCRbeta repertoires from subjects exposed to, actively infected with, or recovered from COVID-19 were included in the dataset. A freely available public database, intended as a resource for researchers studying the immune response to SARS-CoV-2, is where the repertoires were released. Samples were obtained from the ongoing ImmuneRACE study (first 160 participants) and from 1,254 subjects provided by 6 global collaborators. Results and caveats for the whole study, not just this receptor: Clinical and demographic metadata were provided uncurated, with the amount varying by source and participant.

At one collaborating source in Seattle, patients were enrolled during active infection and were followed longitudinally through the course of disease. Each collaborating institution followed its own protocols to collect whole blood in K2EDTA tubes. For TCRbeta analysis, collaborators shipped samples as frozen whole blood, isolated PBMCs, or DNA extracted from either of those sample types. The source is a man in his sixties with COVID-19, enrolled during active disease. Sequencing was performed on peripheral blood.

The bases are TGTGCCAGCAGCCAAGACGCTCGGGGTGAGACCCAGTACTTC. This translates into CASSQDARGETQYF. Rearrangement joined TRBV4-2 to TRBJ2-5; TRBD2 could be the D gene, as 5 bases match. Including cysteine and phenylalanine, the CDR3 has 14 amino acids. Only CDR3 DNA is held: 42 bases, read in frame from base 1. The V and J ends are trimmed by 0 bases and 5 bases, leaving 10 bases between them. Looking up the germline V gene yields CDR1 LGHNA and CDR2 YNFKEQ.